The 3 T cell receptor beta chains listed next were all sequenced from one sample in a study of blood T cell repertoires in COVID-19. The data were produced by immunoSEQ multiplex PCR, yet TCRdb's version contains in-frame clones alone and is incomplete. The table shows 100,000 to 150,000 clones, with 85% occurring only once. Sequenced material: peripheral blood. The origin of the receptors is a man older than 75 with active or convalescent COVID-19.

The chain recombines TRBV3-1 (or the pseudogene TRBV3-2) with TRBJ1-1, with 11 bases aligning to TRBD1. V trimming: 5 bases; J trimming: 5 bases; junction bases outside the gene matches: 4. The germline V gene has CDR1 LGHDT and CDR2 YNNKEL (reference sequence). The CDR3 runs 14 residues. The CDR3 DNA reads as TGTGCCAGCAGCAGCCGGGACAGGGGGACTGAAGCTTTCTTT. Translated: CASSSRDRGTEAFF.

The chain couples TRBV27 to TRBJ2-7, with 11 nucleotides matching TRBD1. The germline V gene has CDR1 MNHEY and CDR2 SMNVEV (reference sequence). Trimming at V came to 5 bases and at J to 6 bases, leaving 3 bases not matched to a gene. The CDR3 totals 13 residues. The chain's CDR3 is CASSGQGAREQYF. CDR3 bases: TGTGCCAGCAGTGGACAGGGGGCGCGCGAGCAGTACTTC.

The J gene is TRBJ2-5, the V gene TRBV11-3, with TRBD2 as a possible D gene (6 bases). V lost 11 bases, J lost 3 bases, and 13 bases lay in between. The CDR3 runs to 12 residues. In germline, CDR1 is SGHNT, CDR2 YENEEA. The CDR3 nucleotides are TGTGCCCCCCGTCGGGGGAAAGAGACCCAGTACTTC. Translation: CAPRRGKETQYF.